The rows below give T cell receptor beta chains drawn from one sample of a study of shared clonotypes between healthy human individuals. Repertoires were generated with immunoSEQ multiplex PCR, while TCRdb's copy carries only in-frame clones and drops some. In the table there are approximately 330,000 clones, over 70% of which are singletons. Material: memory CD4+ T cells sorted from blood. All receptors derive from a man aged 25-40 years in good health. Each CDR3 is given with its conserved first and last residue. Fields, in order: J gene, clone size, CDR3 length, V gene, D gene, CDR3 protein, CDR3 DNA. D genes are given only for firm matches. Clone size is stated in some rows and not others, as once, few, many or a class when expanded.

J gene: TRBJ1-1
clone size: -
CDR3 length: 16
V gene: TRBV10-3
D gene: TRBD1
CDR3 protein: CAATGGSMDMNTEAFF
CDR3 DNA: TGTGCCGCAACAGGGGGCTCTATGGACATGAACACTGAAGCTTTCTTT

J gene: TRBJ2-5
clone size: many
CDR3 length: 8
V gene: TRBV28
D gene: -
CDR3 protein: CATGAQYF
CDR3 DNA: TGCGCCACGGGGGCCCAGTACTTC

J gene: TRBJ2-4
clone size: -
CDR3 length: 16
V gene: TRBV19
D gene: -
CDR3 protein: CASSMSLALAKNIQYF
CDR3 DNA: TGTGCCAGTAGTATGTCCCTGGCCCTAGCCAAAAACATTCAGTACTTC

J gene: TRBJ2-1
clone size: -
CDR3 length: 14
V gene: TRBV14
D gene: TRBD1
CDR3 protein: CASSQVRDRGYEFF
CDR3 DNA: TGTGCCAGCAGCCAAGTACGAGACAGGGGATACGAGTTCTTC

J gene: TRBJ1-4
clone size: -
CDR3 length: 14
V gene: TRBV28
D gene: -
CDR3 protein: CASSLRATNEKLFF
CDR3 DNA: TGTGCCAGCAGTCTCAGGGCAACTAATGAAAAACTGTTTTTT

J gene: TRBJ2-3
clone size: -
CDR3 length: 16
V gene: TRBV25-1
D gene: TRBD2
CDR3 protein: CASSEGTSGRTDTQYF
CDR3 DNA: TGTGCCAGCAGTGAGGGGACTAGCGGTCGAACAGATACGCAGTATTTT

J gene: TRBJ2-7
clone size: once
CDR3 length: 14
V gene: TRBV19
D gene: -
CDR3 protein: CASSSSVSQIKQYF
CDR3 DNA: TGTGCCAGTAGTTCCTCGGTCTCCCAGATAAAGCAGTACTTC

J gene: TRBJ1-5
clone size: -
CDR3 length: 13
V gene: TRBV5-5
D gene: -
CDR3 protein: CASSDSFAQPQHF
CDR3 DNA: TGTGCCAGCAGTGACAGTTTTGCCCAGCCCCAGCATTTT

J gene: TRBJ1-3
clone size: -
CDR3 length: 16
V gene: TRBV5-1
D gene: TRBD1
CDR3 protein: CASSFRQGASGNTIYF
CDR3 DNA: TGCGCCAGCAGCTTTCGACAGGGAGCCTCTGGAAACACCATATATTTT

J gene: TRBJ2-2
clone size: -
CDR3 length: 15
V gene: TRBV7-9
D gene: -
CDR3 protein: CASSSRGANTGELFF
CDR3 DNA: TGTGCCAGCAGCTCCAGGGGTGCGAACACCGGGGAGCTGTTTTTT

J gene: TRBJ2-3
clone size: -
CDR3 length: 15
V gene: TRBV5-1
D gene: TRBD1
CDR3 protein: CASSSGTASTDTQYF
CDR3 DNA: TGCGCCAGCAGCTCCGGGACAGCTAGCACAGATACGCAGTATTTT

J gene: TRBJ2-2
clone size: -
CDR3 length: 16
V gene: TRBV28
D gene: TRBD2
CDR3 protein: CASRDPGLAYTGELFF
CDR3 DNA: TGTGCCAGCAGGGACCCGGGACTAGCGTACACCGGGGAGCTGTTTTTT

J gene: TRBJ2-7
clone size: -
CDR3 length: 13
V gene: TRBV15
D gene: -
CDR3 protein: CATSRDMGYEQYF
CDR3 DNA: TGTGCCACCAGCAGAGATATGGGCTACGAGCAGTACTTC

J gene: TRBJ2-7
clone size: -
CDR3 length: 12
V gene: TRBV6-6
D gene: -
CDR3 protein: CASSQTGHEQYF
CDR3 DNA: TGTGCCAGCAGTCAAACAGGCCACGAGCAGTACTTC

J gene: TRBJ2-3
clone size: -
CDR3 length: 16
V gene: TRBV11-3
D gene: TRBD2
CDR3 protein: CASSLGTSGATDTQYF
CDR3 DNA: TGTGCCAGCAGCCTTGGGACTAGTGGAGCCACAGATACGCAGTATTTT

J gene: TRBJ1-4
clone size: many
CDR3 length: 11
V gene: TRBV20-1
D gene: TRBD1
CDR3 protein: CSAAGQEKLFF
CDR3 DNA: TGCAGTGCGGCGGGACAGGAAAAACTGTTTTTT

J gene: TRBJ2-3
clone size: -
CDR3 length: 13
V gene: TRBV5-1
D gene: -
CDR3 protein: CASSPDNIDTQYF
CDR3 DNA: TGCGCCAGCAGCCCTGACAATATAGATACGCAGTATTTT

J gene: TRBJ1-3
clone size: -
CDR3 length: 16
V gene: TRBV5-5
D gene: -
CDR3 protein: CASSLVLTNSGNTIYF
CDR3 DNA: TGTGCCAGCAGCTTGGTGTTGACAAACTCTGGAAACACCATATATTTT

J gene: TRBJ2-1
clone size: -
CDR3 length: 15
V gene: TRBV14
D gene: -
CDR3 protein: CASSLQGLYRNEQFF
CDR3 DNA: TGTGCCAGCAGCCTCCAGGGGTTATACCGGAATGAGCAGTTCTTC

J gene: TRBJ2-4
clone size: -
CDR3 length: 13
V gene: TRBV6-5
D gene: TRBD2
CDR3 protein: CASSYSGANIQYF
CDR3 DNA: TGTGCCAGCAGTTATAGCGGGGCAAACATTCAGTACTTC

J gene: TRBJ2-3
clone size: -
CDR3 length: 11
V gene: TRBV20-1
D gene: -
CDR3 protein: CSARSTDTQYF
CDR3 DNA: TGCAGTGCGCGGAGCACAGATACGCAGTATTTT

J gene: TRBJ1-1
clone size: -
CDR3 length: 12
V gene: TRBV6-1
D gene: -
CDR3 protein: CASSEPNTEAFF
CDR3 DNA: TGTGCCAGCAGTGAACCAAACACTGAAGCTTTCTTT

J gene: TRBJ2-5
clone size: -
CDR3 length: 14
V gene: TRBV5-4
D gene: -
CDR3 protein: CASSVRLDLETQYF
CDR3 DNA: TGTGCCAGCAGCGTTCGGTTGGACCTAGAGACCCAGTACTTC

J gene: TRBJ2-7
clone size: -
CDR3 length: 14
V gene: TRBV7-2
D gene: TRBD1
CDR3 protein: CASREQGLGYEQYF
CDR3 DNA: TGTGCCAGCAGGGAACAGGGGTTGGGCTACGAGCAGTACTTC

J gene: TRBJ1-1
clone size: -
CDR3 length: 15
V gene: TRBV2
D gene: -
CDR3 protein: CASSEAGTRNTEAFF
CDR3 DNA: TGTGCCAGCAGTGAAGCCGGGACGAGGAACACTGAAGCTTTCTTT

J gene: TRBJ2-7
clone size: -
CDR3 length: 13
V gene: TRBV11-3
D gene: TRBD1
CDR3 protein: CASSPGQGRWQYF
CDR3 DNA: TGTGCCAGCAGCCCGGGACAGGGGCGTTGGCAGTACTTC

J gene: TRBJ1-2
clone size: -
CDR3 length: 15
V gene: TRBV6-6
D gene: -
CDR3 protein: CASRTQGSLNYGYTF
CDR3 DNA: TGTGCCAGCAGAACGCAGGGTTCATTAAACTATGGCTACACCTTC

J gene: TRBJ2-5
clone size: many
CDR3 length: 13
V gene: TRBV5-6
D gene: -
CDR3 protein: CASSRGTQETQYF
CDR3 DNA: TGTGCCAGCAGCCGCGGGACACAAGAGACCCAGTACTTC

J gene: TRBJ2-7
clone size: -
CDR3 length: 10
V gene: TRBV6-1
D gene: -
CDR3 protein: CAYWDWEQYF
CDR3 DNA: TGTGCCTACTGGGACTGGGAGCAGTACTTC

J gene: TRBJ1-2
clone size: once
CDR3 length: 13
V gene: TRBV4-3
D gene: -
CDR3 protein: CASSRVDGGGYTF
CDR3 DNA: TGCGCCAGCAGCCGGGTGGATGGAGGGGGCTACACCTTC

J gene: TRBJ2-3
clone size: -
CDR3 length: 16
V gene: TRBV27
D gene: TRBD2
CDR3 protein: CASSFISSGITDTQYF
CDR3 DNA: TGTGCCAGCAGTTTCATCTCTAGCGGGATCACAGATACGCAGTATTTT

J gene: TRBJ2-3
clone size: -
CDR3 length: 14
V gene: TRBV5-1
D gene: TRBD2
CDR3 protein: CASSLGLVVDTQYF
CDR3 DNA: TGCGCCAGCAGCCTCGGACTAGTGGTGGATACGCAGTATTTT

J gene: TRBJ2-2
clone size: few
CDR3 length: 15
V gene: TRBV7-9
D gene: TRBD2
CDR3 protein: CASSPRTSRAGELFF
CDR3 DNA: TGTGCCAGCAGCCCTAGGACTAGCAGGGCCGGGGAGCTGTTTTTT

J gene: TRBJ2-3
clone size: -
CDR3 length: 16
V gene: TRBV9
D gene: TRBD2
CDR3 protein: CASSVALAGRGDTQYF
CDR3 DNA: TGTGCCAGCAGCGTAGCTCTAGCGGGACGAGGAGATACGCAGTATTTT

J gene: TRBJ2-6
clone size: -
CDR3 length: 17
V gene: TRBV15
D gene: TRBD1
CDR3 protein: CATSNGDSSSGANVLTF
CDR3 DNA: TGTGCCACCAGCAATGGGGACAGCTCCTCTGGGGCCAACGTCCTGACTTTC

J gene: TRBJ1-5
clone size: -
CDR3 length: 13
V gene: TRBV4-3
D gene: -
CDR3 protein: CASSQTGDQPQHF
CDR3 DNA: TGCGCCAGCAGCCAGACAGGTGATCAGCCCCAGCATTTT